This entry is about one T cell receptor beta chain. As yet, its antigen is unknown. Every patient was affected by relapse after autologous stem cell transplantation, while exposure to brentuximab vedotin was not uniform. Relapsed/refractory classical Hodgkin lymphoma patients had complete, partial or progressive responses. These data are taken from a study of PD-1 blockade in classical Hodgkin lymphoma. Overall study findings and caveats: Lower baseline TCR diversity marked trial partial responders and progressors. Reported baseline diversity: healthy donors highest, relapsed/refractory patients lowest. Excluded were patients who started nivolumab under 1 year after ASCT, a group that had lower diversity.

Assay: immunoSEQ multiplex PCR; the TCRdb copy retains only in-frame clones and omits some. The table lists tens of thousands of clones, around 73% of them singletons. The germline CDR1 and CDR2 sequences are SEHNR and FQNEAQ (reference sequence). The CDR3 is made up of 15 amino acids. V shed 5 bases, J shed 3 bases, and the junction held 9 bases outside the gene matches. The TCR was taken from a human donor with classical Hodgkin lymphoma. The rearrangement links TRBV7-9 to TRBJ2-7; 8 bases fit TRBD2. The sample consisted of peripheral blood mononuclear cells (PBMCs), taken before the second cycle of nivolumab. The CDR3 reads CASSRGRTLLYEQYF. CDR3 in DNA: TGTGCCAGCAGCCGCGGGAGGACTTTACTCTACGAGCAGTACTTC.